This T cell receptor beta chain came from a study of CD8+ T cells in alopecia areata. This clone has more than one count but fewer than ten. Its antigen remains unidentified. The study, taken as a whole, reports: The study found higher clonality in lesional than normal scalp, especially in alopecia totalis/universalis. TCR sharing across patients was less clear than in mice, possibly HLA-related.

Extraction of RNA preceded its reverse transcription into cDNA, which served as the sequencing template. The data were produced by immunoSEQ multiplex PCR, yet TCRdb's version contains in-frame clones alone and is incomplete. The repertoire holds roughly 140,000 clones, approximately 50% seen once, with about 1% in the top ten. Trimming at V came to 6 bases and at J to 10 bases, leaving 14 bases not matched to a gene. The CDR3 spans 15 residues. The germline gives CDR1 MNHNS, CDR2 SASEGT. The study team obtained lesional scalp punch biopsies and peripheral blood from alopecia areata patients. This receptor was obtained from a human donor with alopecia areata. J is TRBJ2-1 and V is TRBV6-1; 8 positions agree with TRBD2. This specimen was CD4+ T cells sorted from blood, taken at week 0. Here the CDR3 reads CASRPPGLEFKEQFF. Here the CDR3 DNA reads TGTGCCAGCAGACCCCCGGGACTAGAATTTAAGGAGCAGTTCTTC.